This T cell receptor beta chain was captured in a study of T cells expressing NK-cell markers. Findings and caveats of the study: CD8+ T cells in 5 or 6 donors included dominant NKG2C+ clonotypes at roughly 1.0-8%.

In generating TCR beta cDNA, 5'RACE template switching with UMIs was used. Reanalyzing the 5' RACE reads, TCRdb keeps one entry per CDR3 protein, without DNA. Listed are around 260,000 distinct CDR3 sequences; more than 3.5% falls within the top ten. As for this clonotype: Its specificity is not known.

The CDR3 is made up of 15 amino acids. This TCR was recovered from a woman aged 18-69 years in good health. The J gene is TRBJ1-2, the V gene TRBV12-3 or TRBV12-4; TCRdb proposes TRBD1, but this gene call is untestable without DNA. The source material was blood T cells: a sorted CD56 or NKG2C T cell subset, CD4+ or CD8+ T cells, or bulk PBMC T cells (not recorded which). CDR3 residues: CASSSQGIGNYGYTF.